This TCR beta chain came from a study of blood T cell repertoires in COVID-19 (TCRdb year 2020). Turning to the overall study: Collaborator samples came from the United States, Italy and Spain and covered acute and convalescent phases of COVID-19. The material from the prospective study consisted of cDNA or gDNA derived from T cells, B-cell-depleted T cells, or PBMCs. HLA class I and class II types, where available, came from metadata supplied by the sample provider rather than from assay-based typing. The repertoires were released in a freely available public database intended as a resource for research on the immune response to SARS-CoV-2. Deeply sampled blood TCRbeta repertoires from subjects exposed to, actively infected with, or recovered from COVID-19 were included in the dataset. The sample metadata nearly always contained a de-identified subject ID, COVID-19 status, age in years and sex. The samples were drawn from two sources: the first 160 participants of the ongoing ImmuneRACE study, and 1,254 subjects contributed by 6 global collaborators. Overall study results and their limits: How much clinical and demographic metadata was included differed by source and by participant, and the metadata was provided uncurated.

V is trimmed back by 7 bases and J by 3 bases, and the junction contains 12 bases that no gene match accounts for. Counted from cysteine to phenylalanine, this CDR3 has 16 amino acids. Of the read, only the CDR3 DNA is kept; its 48 bases are in frame from base 1. The CDR1 and CDR2 encoded by the germline V gene (reference sequence) are LNHDA and SQIVND. To note about this clone: Its specific antigen is unknown. Base quality data are lacking; no much larger clone is found one base away.

The immunoSEQ Assay, a bias-controlled multiplex PCR, was used to amplify TCRbeta CDR3 regions from genomic DNA. From the authors' description of their analysis: Nucleated cell counts per sample were estimated from amplification of reference gene primers within the assay. Sequence reads were collapsed and filtered to measure the absolute abundance of every unique TCRbeta CDR3 rearrangement. For each sample, productive Simpson clonality was calculated as the square root of Simpson's diversity index over productive rearrangements. TCRdb's version of the immuneACCESS table is confined to in-frame rearrangements and falls short of the full clone set. An unresolved V gene accounts for under half of the shortfall where checked; the remainder is of unknown origin. V and J calls and clone size come straight from that table; D and trimming were deduced from the DNA. In all, the sample holds 170,000 or so clones, and around 79% of those were seen once. The biggest ten clones account for about 28% of the sample.

Each collaborating institution followed its own protocols to collect whole blood in K2EDTA tubes. Collaborator samples were shipped for TCRbeta analysis as frozen whole blood, isolated PBMCs, or DNA extracted from either sample type. The chain is encoded by TRBV19 joined to TRBJ1-5; 7 central nucleotides agree with TRBD1. Input material: peripheral blood. The clonotype was recovered from a woman between 65 and 79 years old with acute or convalescent COVID-19. CDR3 sequence: CASTTNDRALNQPQHF. Here is the DNA: TGTGCCAGTACCACAAACGACAGGGCTCTCAATCAGCCCCAGCATTTT. Beyond the CDR3, the reference TRBV19 and TRBJ1-5 genes provide the residues; the full variable domain reads: DGGITQSPKYLFRKEGQNVTLSCEQNLNHDAMYWYRQDPGQGLRLIYYSQIVNDFQKGDIAEGYSVSREKKESFPLTVTSAQKNPTAFYLCASTTNDRALNQPQHFGDGTRLSIL.